A single sample gave rise to the 6 T cell receptor beta chains below, sequenced in a study of blood T cell repertoires in COVID-19. Sequenced by immunoSEQ multiplex PCR; TCRdb stores in-frame clones only, minus some. The sample shows over 400,000 clones, about nine tenths of them seen only once. Material: PBMCs or T cells enriched from blood (not recorded which). The receptors shown here come from a woman aged 55-70 years who had recovered from COVID-19.

The gene calls are TRBV7-6 and TRBJ1-1; the D gene is possibly TRBD1 (6 bases). CDR3 length: 14 residues. Germline V gives CDR1 SGHVS, CDR2 FNYEAQ. V was shortened by 5 bases and J by 1 base, with 11 bases between the two germline ends. Here the CDR3 reads CASSLTGQNTEAFF. CDR3 nucleotide sequence: TGTGCCAGCAGCCTCACGGGACAGAACACTGAAGCTTTCTTT.

The chain joins TRBV4-2 to TRBJ1-5, with 8 bases matching TRBD1. The germline V gene encodes CDR1 LGHNA and CDR2 YNFKEQ. The junction had 11 bases not matched to a gene; V was cut back by 4 bases and J by 0 bases. The CDR3 covers 18 residues. CDR3: CASSREATGDISNQPQHF. The CDR3 nucleotides are TGTGCCAGCAGCCGAGAAGCGACAGGGGACATTAGCAATCAGCCCCAGCATTTT.

The chain uses TRBV4-1 and TRBJ1-1; no clear D gene. CDR3 length equals 15 residues. The germline V gene encodes CDR1 MGHRA and CDR2 YSYEKL. V was clipped by 3 bases and J by 3 bases, with 14 bases between them. Written as DNA, the CDR3 is TGCGCCAGCAGCCAGGCGTACAGACCAGACACTGAAGCTTTCTTT. Translating gives CASSQAYRPDTEAFF.

The chain combines TRBV18 with TRBJ2-7, with a possible D match to TRBD1 (5 bases). The CDR3 is made up of 14 amino acids. Germline CDR1 is KGHSH and CDR2 is LQKENI. The V end was cut by 3 bases, the J end by 7 bases, with 16 bases between. CDR3 nucleotides: TGTGCCAGCTCACCTGGGGCAGGGCGGCGGGAGCAGTACGTC. Amino acids: CASSPGAGRREQYV.

This chain joins TRBV4-1 and TRBJ1-6; weak D call: TRBD1 (5 bases). The V end was cut by 1 base, the J end by 2 bases, with 21 bases between. Germline CDR1 MGHRA, CDR2 YSYEKL. CDR3 size: 20 residues. This CDR3 is CASSQVATVRQSTYNSPLHF. The CDR3 bases are TGCGCCAGCAGCCAAGTCGCCACTGTTCGACAGTCAACCTATAATTCACCCCTCCACTTT.

The CDR3 sequence: CASSLGAGMFANSPLHF. The DNA for the CDR3 is TGTGCCAGCAGCTTGGGGGCAGGGATGTTTGCGAATTCACCCCTCCACTTT. The V call is TRBV5-6, the J call TRBJ1-6, with TRBD1 as a possible D gene (5 bases). Deletions cut 0 bases from V and 7 bases from J, with 17 bases between. This CDR3 has 17 residues. Germline values: CDR1 SGHDT, CDR2 YYEEEE.